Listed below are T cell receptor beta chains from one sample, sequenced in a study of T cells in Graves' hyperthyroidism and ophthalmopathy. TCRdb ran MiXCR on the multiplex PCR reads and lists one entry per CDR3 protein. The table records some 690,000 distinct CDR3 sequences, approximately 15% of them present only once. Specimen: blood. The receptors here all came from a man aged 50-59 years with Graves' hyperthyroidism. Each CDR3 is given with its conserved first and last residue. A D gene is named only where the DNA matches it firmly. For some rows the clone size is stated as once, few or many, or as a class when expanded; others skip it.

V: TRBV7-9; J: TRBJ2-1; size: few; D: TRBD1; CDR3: CASIGTGGGSGSYNEQFF; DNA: TGTGCCAGCATCGGGACAGGGGGCGGGAGTGGCTCCTACAATGAGCAGTTCTTC
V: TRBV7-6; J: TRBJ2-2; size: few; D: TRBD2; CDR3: CASCLAGGGTGELFF; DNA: TGTGCCAGTTGCCTAGCGGGAGGGGGCACCGGGGAGCTGTTTTTT
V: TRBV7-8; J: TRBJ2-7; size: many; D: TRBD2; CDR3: CASSPGLVWEQYF; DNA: TGTGCCAGCAGCCCTGGACTAGTATGGGAGCAGTACTTC
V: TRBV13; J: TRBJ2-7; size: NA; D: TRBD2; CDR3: CASSLAVSLAGDKFYEQYF; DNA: TGTGCCAGCAGCTTAGCGGTTTCGCTAGCGGGAGATAAGTTTTACGAGCAGTACTTC
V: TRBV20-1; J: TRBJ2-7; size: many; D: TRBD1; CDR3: CSVKGQAAYEQYF; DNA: TGCAGTGTAAAAGGACAGGCAGCCTACGAGCAGTACTTC
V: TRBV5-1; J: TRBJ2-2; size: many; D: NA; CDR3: CASSLITANTGELFF; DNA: TGCGCCAGCAGCTTGATCACAGCGAACACCGGGGAGCTGTTTTTT
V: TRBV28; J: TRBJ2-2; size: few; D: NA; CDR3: CASSLVSSTGELFF; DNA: TGTGCCAGCAGTTTAGTCAGTTCCACCGGGGAGCTGTTTTTT
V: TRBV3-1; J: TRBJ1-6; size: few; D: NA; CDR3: CASSRRRGANSPLHF; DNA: TGTGCCAGCAGCCGACGGCGGGGGGCGAATTCACCCCTCCACTTT
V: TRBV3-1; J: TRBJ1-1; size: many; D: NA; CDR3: CASSDWGMNTEAFF; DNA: TGTGCCAGCAGCGACTGGGGAATGAACACTGAAGCTTTCTTT
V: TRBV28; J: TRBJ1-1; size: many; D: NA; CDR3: CASSLSLSTPMNTEAFF; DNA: TGTGCCAGCAGTTTATCCTTAAGCACACCCATGAACACTGAAGCTTTCTTT